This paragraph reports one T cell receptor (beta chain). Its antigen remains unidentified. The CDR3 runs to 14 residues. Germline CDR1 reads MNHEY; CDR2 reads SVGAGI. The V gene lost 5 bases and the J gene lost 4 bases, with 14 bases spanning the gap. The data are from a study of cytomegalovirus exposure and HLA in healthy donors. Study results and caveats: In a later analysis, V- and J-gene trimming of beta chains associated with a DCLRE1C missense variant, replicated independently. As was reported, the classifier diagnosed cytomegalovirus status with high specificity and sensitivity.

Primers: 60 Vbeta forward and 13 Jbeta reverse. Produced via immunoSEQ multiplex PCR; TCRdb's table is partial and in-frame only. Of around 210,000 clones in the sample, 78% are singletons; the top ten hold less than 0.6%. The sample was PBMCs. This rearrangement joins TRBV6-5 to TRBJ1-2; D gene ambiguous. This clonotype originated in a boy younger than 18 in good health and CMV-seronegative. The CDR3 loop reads CASSPVTKAYGYTF. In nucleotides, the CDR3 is TGTGCCAGCAGTCCTGTAACCAAAGCCTATGGCTACACCTTC.